Each of the 11 T cell receptor beta chains below was sequenced from the same sample in a study of control samples from healthy donors and cancer patients (dated by TCRdb to 2019 to 2021). The protocol used for the library was the immunoSEQ multiplex PCR assay. In its TCRdb copy, this immuneACCESS table keeps in-frame sequences only and misses some clones. Where compared with another copy, unresolved V genes explain less than half of these, and the others have no known cause. This sample has about 220,000 clones in its table, and just under 95% of those were observed once. Approximately 1.5% of the sample goes to the ten largest clones. The sample taken for sequencing was blood. These receptors all come from a man in his fifties or sixties in good health.

This clone was detected once. The chain combines TRBV7-2 with TRBJ1-1; 7 nucleotides agree with TRBD1. The V gene end was trimmed by 7 bases and the J gene end by 2 bases; junction bases not matched to a gene: 7. The length of the CDR3 is 14 residues. CDR1 is SGHTA and CDR2 is FQGNSA in the germline V gene. The CDR3 sequence is CASNSGTANTEAFF. Here the CDR3 DNA reads TGTGCCAGCAACTCCGGGACAGCTAACACTGAAGCTTTCTTT.

J is TRBJ2-5 and V is TRBV5-1; 11 nucleotides line up with TRBD2. This CDR3 has 14 residues. Per the germline V gene, CDR1 is SGHRS and CDR2 is YFSETQ. The junction had 3 bases not matched to a gene; V was cut back by 4 bases and J by 4 bases. The CDR3 sequence: CASSRLAGLETQYF. The CDR3 DNA reads as TGCGCCAGCAGCAGACTAGCGGGGCTAGAGACCCAGTACTTC. The complete variable domain, with remaining parts taken from reference TRBV5-1 and TRBJ2-5, reads KAGVTQTPRYLIKTRGQQVTLSCSPISGHRSVSWYQQTPGQGLQFLFEYFSETQRNKGNFPGRFSGRQFSNSRSEMNVSTLELGDSALYLCASSRLAGLETQYFGPGTRLLVL.

V and J are TRBV6-5 and TRBJ1-2; D is uncertain. Trimming stripped 6 bases from V and 6 bases from J, with 14 bases between. This CDR3 contains 13 residues. CDR1 and CDR2 (germline): MNHEY, SVGAGI. The DNA of the CDR3 is TGTGCCAGCAGCGCAGGAGCCTCTAATGGCTACACCTTC. Translating it yields CASSAGASNGYTF.

The chain employs TRBV19 and TRBJ1-3; D is unclear. The CDR3 has 16 residues. Germline-derived CDR1 and CDR2 are LNHDA and SQIVND (reference sequence). V gave up 8 bases and J gave up 0 bases, with 17 bases separating them. In DNA, the CDR3 is TGTGCCAGTGAAGCGGACTCCACTTACTCTGGAAACACCATATATTTT. Translation gives CASEADSTYSGNTIYF. The full variable domain, rest sourced from reference TRBV19 and TRBJ1-3, is DGGITQSPKYLFRKEGQNVTLSCEQNLNHDAMYWYRQDPGQGLRLIYYSQIVNDFQKGDIAEGYSVSREKKESFPLTVTSAQKNPTAFYLCASEADSTYSGNTIYFGEGSWLTVV.

Remarks on this clone: One end of the junction does not line up with germline, which may come from a read error. Here the CDR3 DNA reads TGTGCCAGCAGCCTAGCTGGGGGGCCGAACACCGGGGAGCTGTTTTTT. Translated: CASSLAGGPNTGELFF. This chain links TRBV7-9 with TRBJ2-2; perhaps D is TRBD1 or TRBD2 (6 bases each). This CDR3 is built from 16 residues. The germline V gene has CDR1 SEHNR and CDR2 FQNEAQ (reference sequence).

V and J are TRBV29-1 and TRBJ2-1, with a tentative D call TRBD1 (5 bases). The germline V and J ends were trimmed by 4 bases and 2 bases, with 15 bases remaining between them. The CDR3 contains 15 residues. Germline CDR1 and CDR2: SQVTM and ANQGSEA. The DNA for the CDR3 is TGCAGCGTTGGGGGCAGGGATAACGCCTACAATGAGCAGTTCTTC. Amino acid sequence: CSVGGRDNAYNEQFF.

V gene TRBV19 combines with J gene TRBJ1-5, with 9 bases that match TRBD1. Germline V gene data show CDR1 as LNHDA and CDR2 as SQIVND (reference sequence). This CDR3 region has 15 residues. J gave up 6 bases and V 0 bases, and 3 bases lay outside the gene matches. The CDR3: CASSIDGTGTQPQHF. DNA of the CDR3: TGTGCCAGTAGTATAGATGGGACAGGGACTCAGCCCCAGCATTTT. Combining the CDR3 with reference TRBV19 and TRBJ1-5 gives the whole variable domain DGGITQSPKYLFRKEGQNVTLSCEQNLNHDAMYWYRQDPGQGLRLIYYSQIVNDFQKGDIAEGYSVSREKKESFPLTVTSAQKNPTAFYLCASSIDGTGTQPQHFGDGTRLSIL.

The J gene is TRBJ1-1, the V gene TRBV28; D is unresolved. This CDR3 is built from 17 residues. Germline loops: CDR1 MDHEN, CDR2 SYDVKM. Trimming took off 5 bases at V and 6 bases at J, with 25 bases between the two ends. CDR3 sequence (DNA): TGTGCCAGCAGTATGCAAACCTCGGGGTTGCGAGCTTCTGAAGCTTTCTTT. It encodes CASSMQTSGLRASEAFF.

This clone was counted between two and nine times. The rearrangement uses TRBV6-4 and TRBJ2-1; either TRBD1 or TRBD2 may supply D (5 bases each). CDR1 is MRHNA, CDR2 SNTAGT, per germline. There are 18 residues in the CDR3. V was shortened by 5 bases and J by 0 bases, with 20 bases between the two germline ends. Here the CDR3 DNA reads TGTGCCAGCAGTCCCCTCGGGCGAGGGGCTGCCTCCTACAATGAGCAGTTCTTC. Encoded protein: CASSPLGRGAASYNEQFF.

The V call is TRBV6-5, the J call TRBJ1-2; D is undetermined. The V and J ends lost 4 bases and 1 base respectively, with 10 bases between them. This CDR3 has 14 amino acids. Germline V lookup: CDR1 MNHEY, CDR2 SVGAGI. Here the CDR3 DNA reads TGTGCCAGCAGTTTACAACGGGGTAACTATGGCTACACCTTC. It translates to CASSLQRGNYGYTF.

The V gene is TRBV27, the J gene TRBJ1-2; D gene unclear. Per germline, CDR1 MNHEY and CDR2 SMNVEV (reference sequence). This CDR3 contains 12 residues. Trimming pared 9 bases from V and 3 bases from J, leaving 11 bases between. The CDR3 loop is CASLGPDYGYTF. In DNA, the CDR3 is TGTGCCAGTCTAGGACCGGACTATGGCTACACCTTC.